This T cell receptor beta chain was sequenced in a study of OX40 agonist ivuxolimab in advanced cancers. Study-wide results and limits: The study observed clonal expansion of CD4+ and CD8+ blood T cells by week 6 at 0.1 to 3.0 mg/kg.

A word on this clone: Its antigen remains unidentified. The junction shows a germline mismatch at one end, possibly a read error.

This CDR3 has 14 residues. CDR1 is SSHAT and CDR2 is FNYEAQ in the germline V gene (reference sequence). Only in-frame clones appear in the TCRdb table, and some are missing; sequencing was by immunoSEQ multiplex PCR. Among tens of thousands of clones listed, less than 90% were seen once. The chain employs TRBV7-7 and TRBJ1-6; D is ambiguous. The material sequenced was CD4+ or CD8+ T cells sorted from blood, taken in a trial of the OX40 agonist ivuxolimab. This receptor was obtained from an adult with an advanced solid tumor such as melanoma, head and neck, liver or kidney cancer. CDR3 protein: CASSLGGSNSPLHF. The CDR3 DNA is TGTGCTAGCAGCTTAGGTGGCAGTAATTCACCCCTCCACTTT.